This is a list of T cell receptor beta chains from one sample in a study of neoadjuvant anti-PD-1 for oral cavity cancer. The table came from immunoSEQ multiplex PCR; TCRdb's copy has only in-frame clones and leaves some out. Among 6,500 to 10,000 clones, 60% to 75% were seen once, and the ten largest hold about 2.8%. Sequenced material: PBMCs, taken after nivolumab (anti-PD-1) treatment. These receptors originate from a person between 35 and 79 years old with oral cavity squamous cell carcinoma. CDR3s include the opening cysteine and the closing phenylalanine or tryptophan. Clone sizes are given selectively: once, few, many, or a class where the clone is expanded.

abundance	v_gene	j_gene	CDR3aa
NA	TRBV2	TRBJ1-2	CASRERQGINYGYTF
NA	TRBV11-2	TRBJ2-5	CASSPASGTALETQYF
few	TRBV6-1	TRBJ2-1	CASIRTGLAGNEQFF
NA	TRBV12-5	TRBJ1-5	CASGPSGNPVWHF
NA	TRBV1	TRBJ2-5	CTSSQDGGGHQETQYF
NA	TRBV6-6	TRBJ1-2	CASSLLTGGYGYTF
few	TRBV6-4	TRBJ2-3	CASSGGATDTQYF
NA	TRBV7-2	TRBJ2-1	CASSLLGLAGDNEQFF
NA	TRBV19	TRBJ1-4	CASKERSTNEKLFF
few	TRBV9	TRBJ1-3	CASSTSSGNTIYF
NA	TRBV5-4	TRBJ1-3	CASSLEPTVPSGNTIYF
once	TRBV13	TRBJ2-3	CASSHGTSGGTDTQYF
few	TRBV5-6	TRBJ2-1	CASSLAPGLYNEQFF
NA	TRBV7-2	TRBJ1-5	CASSKDRYQPQHF
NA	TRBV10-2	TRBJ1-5	CASRGQGNQPQHF
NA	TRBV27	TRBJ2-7	CASSFHGQVKPSSSYEQYF
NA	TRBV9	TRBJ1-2	CASSVGPRKEVDTF
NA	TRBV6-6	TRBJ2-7	CASSYSSGSSYEQYF
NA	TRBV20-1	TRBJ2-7	CSASVGHEQYF
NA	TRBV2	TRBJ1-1	CASSESALDVAFF
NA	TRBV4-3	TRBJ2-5	CASSQEAGLGAWTQYF
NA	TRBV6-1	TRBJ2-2	CASGDSEVPGELFF
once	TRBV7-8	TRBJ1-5	CASSLGPYRQGNQPQHF
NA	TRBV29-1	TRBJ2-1	CTAGRAGVGEQFF